Below, one T cell receptor beta chain is given with its context. The antigen remains unidentified. This record belongs to a study of post-analysis software for immune sequencing data. Study findings and constraints: Comparison of patients with controls showed five or six TRBV segments more frequent in patients, TRBV5-6, TRBV5-1 and TRBV20-1 among them. The authors found that F measure strongly co-clustered same-batch samples.

The J segment lost 2 bases and the V segment lost 6 bases, leaving 6 bases of the junction unmatched. The CDR3 totals 15 residues. Germline assignment: CDR1 DFQATT and CDR2 SNEGSKA (reference sequence). Incorporated into the TCR beta cDNA libraries were unique molecular identifiers, which served to reduce PCR and sequencing biases. MiXCR was run by TCRdb on the PCR reads, yielding one entry per CDR3 protein. Of about 810,000 distinct CDR3 sequences in the sample, 53% were seen once. The clonotype comes from a girl aged 10 to 17 with multiple sclerosis. V and J are TRBV20-1 and TRBJ2-7, with TRBD2 identical over 14 bases. The specimen was blood. The CDR3 here is CSAVPGLAGAYEQYF. Here the CDR3 DNA reads TGCAGTGCCGTGCCGGGACTAGCGGGAGCCTACGAGCAGTACTTC.